This is a list of T cell receptor beta chains from one sample in a study of monozygotic twins with cystic fibrosis. Libraries were prepared by immunoSEQ multiplex PCR; TCRdb keeps only in-frame clonotypes and omits some of them. The sample has about 32,000 clones; roughly 90% are singletons. Specimen: blood. The receptor set was obtained from a girl aged 2-10 years with cystic fibrosis. Both conserved end residues are part of each CDR3. Each record gives: J gene, D gene, clone size, V gene, CDR3 protein, CDR3 DNA. D genes are given only for firm matches. Some rows have no size entry. The others give once, few or many, or a class for an expanded clone.

TRBJ2-7 TRBD1 once TRBV6-1 CAINPSMGTGSEQYF TGTGCCATCAATCCCTCGATGGGGACAGGGAGCGAGCAGTACTTC
TRBJ1-3 - - TRBV9 CASSSYAGEIDDTIYF TGTGCCAGCAGCTCCTACGCAGGGGAGATTGATGACACCATATATTTT
TRBJ1-2 - - TRBV9 CASSLMPGGGYTF TGTGCCAGCAGCTTGATGCCCGGGGGCGGCTACACCTTC
TRBJ1-6 TRBD1 - TRBV9 CASSPGQGLGSPLHF TGTGCCAGCAGCCCTGGACAGGGTTTAGGTTCACCCCTCCACTTT
TRBJ1-1 - - TRBV7-9 CASSLLVVGTEAFF TGTGCCAGCAGCCTTCTAGTTGTCGGCACTGAAGCTTTCTTT
TRBJ2-6 TRBD1 - TRBV4-1 CASSPSPRTGDLLWANVLTF TGCGCCAGCAGTCCTTCCCCTCGCACAGGGGACCTTCTCTGGGCCAACGTCCTGACTTTC
TRBJ1-2 - - TRBV29-1 CSVEDFEGPTYGYTF TGCAGCGTTGAAGATTTTGAGGGGCCCACGTATGGCTACACCTTC
TRBJ1-5 - - TRBV6-1 CASSELGSNQPQHF TGTGCCAGCAGTGAACTGGGCAGCAATCAGCCCCAGCATTTT
TRBJ2-1 TRBD2 - TRBV7-2 CASSPSSGGGSYNEQFF TGTGCCAGCAGCCCGTCTAGCGGGGGGGGCTCCTACAATGAGCAGTTCTTC
TRBJ2-1 TRBD2 - TRBV9 CASSAGMRSGSDDYNEQFF TGTGCCAGCAGCGCCGGGATGAGGAGCGGGAGCGATGACTACAATGAGCAGTTCTTC
TRBJ1-2 - - TRBV6-5 CASSPTTGQVSGYTF TGTGCCAGCAGTCCCACGACGGGCCAAGTCTCGGGCTACACCTTC
TRBJ2-1 TRBD2 - TRBV7-2 CASSPGLAGPEQFF TGTGCCAGCAGTCCGGGACTAGCGGGGCCTGAGCAGTTCTTC
TRBJ2-1 - - TRBV27 CASSLSGGSYNEQFF TGTGCCAGCAGTTTATCGGGCGGCTCCTACAATGAGCAGTTCTTC
TRBJ2-7 - - TRBV30 CAWSRTIYEQYF TGTGCCTGGAGTAGGACAATCTACGAGCAGTACTTC
TRBJ1-5 - - TRBV4-2 CASTPGQGEGNQPQHF TGTGCCAGCACTCCGGGTCAGGGAGAGGGGAATCAGCCCCAGCATTTT
TRBJ1-2 TRBD1 - TRBV6-1 CASSATGDASNYGYTF TGTGCCAGCAGTGCTACAGGGGACGCTTCAAACTATGGCTACACCTTC
TRBJ2-2 - - TRBV19 CASSTTTANTGELFF TGTGCCAGTAGTACGACAACTGCGAACACCGGGGAGCTGTTTTTT
TRBJ2-1 - - TRBV5-4 CASSLELGGRYNEQFF TGTGCCAGCAGCTTGGAGCTTGGAGGCCGATACAATGAGCAGTTCTTC
TRBJ2-2 TRBD1 - TRBV9 CASSLDRAPRGELFF TGTGCCAGCAGTTTGGACAGGGCCCCGAGGGGGGAGCTGTTTTTT
TRBJ2-2 - - TRBV28 CASMGGPGELFF TGTGCCAGCATGGGGGGCCCCGGGGAGCTGTTTTTT
TRBJ2-7 TRBD2 - TRBV4-2 CASSPSGSESSYEQYF TGTGCCAGCAGCCCTAGCGGGAGTGAAAGCTCCTACGAGCAGTACTTC
TRBJ1-3 - - TRBV6-5 CASSYSWGSGNTIYF TGTGCCAGCAGTTACTCCTGGGGCTCTGGAAACACCATATATTTT
TRBJ1-1 - - TRBV19 CASSTGTVNTEAFF TGTGCCAGTAGTACAGGGACGGTGAACACTGAAGCTTTCTTT
TRBJ1-1 - - TRBV5-5 CASSQGWGTDTEAFF TGTGCCAGCAGCCAAGGGTGGGGTACAGACACTGAAGCTTTCTTT
TRBJ1-3 - - TRBV5-1 CASRRGTSGNTIYF TGCGCCAGCCGGCGCGGGACGTCTGGAAACACCATATATTTT
TRBJ1-4 - - TRBV5-6 CASSLVRGAREKLFF TGTGCCAGCAGCTTGGTAAGGGGCGCGCGAGAAAAACTGTTTTTT
TRBJ2-1 - - TRBV30 CAWSALAQYNEQFF TGTGCCTGGAGTGCCCTAGCGCAGTACAATGAGCAGTTCTTC
TRBJ2-5 - - TRBV7-6 CASSLVGGVQETQYF TGTGCCAGCAGCTTAGTCGGGGGAGTGCAAGAGACCCAGTACTTC
TRBJ1-5 - once TRBV7-9 CASSLGGDVQPQHF TGTGCCAGCAGCTTAGGTGGGGACGTCCAGCCCCAGCATTTT
TRBJ1-3 TRBD1 - TRBV4-1 CASSQDRTGTGGNTIYF TGCGCCAGCAGCCAAGATAGGACAGGAACGGGTGGAAACACCATATATTTT
TRBJ1-1 - - TRBV6-1 CASSLKTGAGTEAFF TGTGCCAGCAGTCTTAAGACAGGAGCGGGCACTGAAGCTTTCTTT
TRBJ2-1 - - TRBV27 CASSLASTYNEQFF TGTGCCAGCAGTTTAGCTAGTACCTACAATGAGCAGTTCTTC
TRBJ2-7 - once TRBV19 CASSIRSEQYF TGTGCCAGTAGTATACGTTCCGAGCAGTACTTC
TRBJ2-2 - - TRBV18 CASSPTRTGPDTGELFF TGTGCCAGCTCACCCACACGAACAGGGCCAGACACCGGGGAGCTGTTTTTT
TRBJ2-7 TRBD2 - TRBV11-2 CASSLDSGDSYEQYF TGTGCCAGCAGCTTAGATAGCGGGGACTCCTACGAGCAGTACTTC
TRBJ1-4 - few TRBV5-6 CASSFGNEKLFF TGTGCCAGCAGCTTCGGTAATGAAAAACTGTTTTTT
TRBJ1-5 - - TRBV5-1 CASSLDGYIQPQHF TGCGCCAGCAGCTTGGACGGGTATATTCAGCCCCAGCATTTT
TRBJ1-2 - - TRBV11-2 CASGLQRRGVYGYTF TGTGCCAGCGGGCTGCAAAGGCGCGGGGTTTATGGCTACACCTTC
TRBJ1-4 - - TRBV4-1 CASSQALRSYIANEKLFF TGCGCCAGCAGCCAAGCTCTAAGATCCTATATAGCTAATGAAAAACTGTTTTTT
TRBJ2-5 - - TRBV29-1 CSVDPGIETQYF TGCAGCGTTGACCCAGGCATAGAGACCCAGTACTTC
TRBJ1-5 - - TRBV10-3 CAISGTADQPQHF TGTGCCATCAGTGGGACAGCGGATCAGCCCCAGCATTTT
TRBJ1-6 - - TRBV6-1 CASSQGQANSPLHF TGTGCCAGCAGCCAGGGACAAGCAAATTCACCCCTCCACTTT
TRBJ1-6 TRBD1 once TRBV2 CASSGRRTGNSPLHF TGTGCCAGCAGTGGAAGGAGGACAGGGAATTCACCCCTCCACTTT
TRBJ2-3 - - TRBV7-2 CASSYRDPHTDTQYF TGTGCCAGCAGCTACCGGGATCCACACACAGATACGCAGTATTTT
TRBJ2-5 TRBD1 - TRBV4-1 CASSQDAWGQGIETQYF TGCGCCAGCAGCCAAGACGCCTGGGGACAGGGTATAGAGACCCAGTACTTC
TRBJ2-7 - once TRBV11-2 CASSFNTQGISSYEQYF TGTGCCAGCAGCTTTAACACGCAGGGGATATCATCCTACGAGCAGTACTTC
TRBJ2-7 TRBD2 - TRBV2 CASRLTSGGISEQYF TGTGCCAGCAGGTTGACTAGCGGGGGGATAAGCGAGCAGTACTTC
TRBJ2-1 - - TRBV28 CASSPWGPKQRISYNEQFF TGTGCCAGTTCTCCCTGGGGGCCAAAACAGAGGATCTCCTACAATGAGCAGTTCTTC
TRBJ2-7 - - TRBV21-1 CASSLLHLYEQYF TGTGCCAGCAGCCTCTTACACCTCTACGAGCAGTACTTC
TRBJ2-7 TRBD1 - TRBV6-6 CASSYRDRAYEQYF TGTGCCAGCAGTTACCGGGACAGGGCCTACGAGCAGTACTTC